This T cell receptor (beta chain) was profiled in a study of cytotoxic CD8 clonotypes in ibrutinib-treated CLL. The table came from immunoSEQ multiplex PCR; TCRdb's copy has only in-frame clones and leaves some out. In the table there are 300,000 or so clones, around 66% of which are singletons. As concerns this clone: Its specificity is unknown.

Study-wide points: Baseline clonality, above age-matched healthy donor levels, tracked circulating CD8+ T-cell counts.

Trimming took 1 base from V and 6 from J, leaving 5 bases between them. The CDR3 totals 12 residues. Germline V gene sequence: CDR1 SGHRS, CDR2 YFSETQ. The sequences come from PBMCs, collected after 36 months of ibrutinib treatment. The source of this sequence is a human donor with chronic lymphocytic leukemia. This chain connects TRBV5-1 to TRBJ2-1, with D unclear. CDR3 sequence: CASSLLGNEQFF. The CDR3 nucleotides read TGCGCCAGCAGCTTGTTGGGCAATGAGCAGTTCTTC.